The TCR beta chain under discussion was sequenced for a study of shared T cell receptors in the human thymus. This clone was found a few times. From germline, CDR1 is MNHNS and CDR2 SASEGT. V was shortened by 6 bases and J by 2 bases, with 10 bases between the two germline ends. The CDR3 totals 13 residues. TCRdb's table, derived via immunoSEQ multiplex PCR, lists solely in-frame clones and lacks some. The sample lists approximately 660,000 clones; approximately 88% were seen once. These sequences were also reported in another study, on human thymus T cells.

Sequenced material: thymocytes. The chain has TRBV6-1 and TRBJ2-5; a weak D match, TRBD1 (5 bases). This clonotype originated in a boy less than two years old with a congenital heart defect. DNA of the CDR3: TGTGCCAGCAGCTTGACAGCTCAAGAGACCCAGTACTTC. Its protein is CASSLTAQETQYF.